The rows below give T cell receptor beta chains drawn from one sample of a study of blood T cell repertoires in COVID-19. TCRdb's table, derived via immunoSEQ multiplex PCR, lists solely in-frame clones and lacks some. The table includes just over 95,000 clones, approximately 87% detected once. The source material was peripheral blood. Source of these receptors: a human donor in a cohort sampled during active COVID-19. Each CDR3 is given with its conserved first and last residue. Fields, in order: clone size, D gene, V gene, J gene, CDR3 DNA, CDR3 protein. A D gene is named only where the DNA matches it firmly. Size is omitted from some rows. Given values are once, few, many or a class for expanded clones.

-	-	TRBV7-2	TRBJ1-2	TGTGCCAGCAGCTTAGATGGAGGGCCTAACTATGGCTACACCTTC	CASSLDGGPNYGYTF
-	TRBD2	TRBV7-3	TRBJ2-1	TGTGCCAGCAGCTTAGGGGGGGTAAATGAGCAGTTCTTC	CASSLGGVNEQFF
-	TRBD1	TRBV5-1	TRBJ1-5	TGCGCCAGCAGCACCGGGACAGGCATCCAGCCCCAGCATTTT	CASSTGTGIQPQHF
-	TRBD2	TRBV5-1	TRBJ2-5	TGCGCCAGCAGGTCGGGACTAGCGGGTTTTTGGGAGACCCAGTACTTC	CASRSGLAGFWETQYF
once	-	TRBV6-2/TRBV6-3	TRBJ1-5	TGTGCCAGCAGTAACAGGGCCTGGCTGTATCAGCCCCAGCATTTT	CASSNRAWLYQPQHF
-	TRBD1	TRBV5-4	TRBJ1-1	TGTGCCAGCAGCCCCATATTTGACAGGGGGCAAACTGAAGCTTTCTTT	CASSPIFDRGQTEAFF
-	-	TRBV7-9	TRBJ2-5	TGTGCCAGCAGCTTGGTTGGCCGGGGGACCCAGTACTTC	CASSLVGRGTQYF
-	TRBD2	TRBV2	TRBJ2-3	TGTGCCAGCAGTGGACTAGCGGGGGTTGGAGATACGCAGTATTTT	CASSGLAGVGDTQYF
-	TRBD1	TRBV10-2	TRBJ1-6	TGCGCCAGCAGGGGACAGGGGACTTCACCCCTCCACTTT	CASRGQGTSPLHF
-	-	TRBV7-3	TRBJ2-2	TGTGCCAGCAGCCGCGGGACAGCGGGGAACACCGGGGAGCTGTTTTTT	CASSRGTAGNTGELFF
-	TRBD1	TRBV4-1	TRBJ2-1	TGCGCCAGCAGCAATCCGGGACAGGGGATTAATGAGCAGTTCTTC	CASSNPGQGINEQFF
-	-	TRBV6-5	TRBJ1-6	TGTGCCAGCAGAGGAGACAGCGATAATTCACCCCTCCACTTT	CASRGDSDNSPLHF
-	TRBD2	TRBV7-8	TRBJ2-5	TGTGCCAGCAGCCGCGGGAGAATTGGCCAAGAGACCCAGTACTTC	CASSRGRIGQETQYF
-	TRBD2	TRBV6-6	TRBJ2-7	TGTGCCAGCAGTCCCCTGGCAGACCCGACTAGCCGTGCCTACGAGCAGTACTTC	CASSPLADPTSRAYEQYF
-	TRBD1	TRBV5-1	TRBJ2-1	TGCGCCAGCAGCCCGGGACAGGGACCCTACAATGAGCAGTTCTTC	CASSPGQGPYNEQFF
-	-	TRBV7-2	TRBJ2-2	TGTGCCAGCAGCTTAGATTCGGGGGTGTCCGGGGAGCTGTTTTTT	CASSLDSGVSGELFF
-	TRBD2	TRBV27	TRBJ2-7	TGTGCCAGCAGTTCAACGCCGGGACTAGTGAACGAGCAGTACTTC	CASSSTPGLVNEQYF
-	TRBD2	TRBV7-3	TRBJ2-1	TGTGCCAGCAGCCTACTAGCGGGAGGATTCAATGAGCAGTTCTTC	CASSLLAGGFNEQFF
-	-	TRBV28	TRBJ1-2	TGTGCCAGCAGTACCGGACAACCTAGATATGGCTACACCTTC	CASSTGQPRYGYTF
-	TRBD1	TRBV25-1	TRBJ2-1	TGTGCCAGCACCCAAACAGGGGGCCTATACAATGAGCAGTTCTTC	CASTQTGGLYNEQFF
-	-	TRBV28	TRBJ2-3	TGTGCCAGCAGTTTAGCTGTAGCAAGCACAGATACGCAGTATTTT	CASSLAVASTDTQYF
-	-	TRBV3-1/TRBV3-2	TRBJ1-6	TGTGCCAGCAGCCAAGGGGGCGGACCGAATTCACCCCTCCACTTT	CASSQGGGPNSPLHF
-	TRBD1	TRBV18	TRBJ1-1	TGTGCCAGCTCACCAGGGACAGTCATGAACACTGAAGCTTTCTTT	CASSPGTVMNTEAFF
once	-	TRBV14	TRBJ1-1	TGTGCCAGCAGCCATTTACCGGGACGAGCGAGAGGGGGCACTGAAGCTTTCTTT	CASSHLPGRARGGTEAFF
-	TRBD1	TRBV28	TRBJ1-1	TGTGCCAGCAGTGACAGGGGATGGGGCACTGAAGCTTTCTTT	CASSDRGWGTEAFF
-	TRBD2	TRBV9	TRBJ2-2	TGTGCCAGCAGCGTGGCTAGCGGAGTAGGCACCGGGGAGCTGTTTTTT	CASSVASGVGTGELFF
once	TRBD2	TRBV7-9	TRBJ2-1	TGTGCCAGCAGCTTAGATGCGGGGGGTGGCCGTGAGCAGTTCTTC	CASSLDAGGGREQFF
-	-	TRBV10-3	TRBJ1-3	TGTGCCATCAGTGAGTCAGGAGTCTCTTTCTCTGGAAACACCATATATTTT	CAISESGVSFSGNTIYF
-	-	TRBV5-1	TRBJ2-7	TGCGCCAGCAGCTTGGACGGAGAGCTCTACGAGCAGTACTTC	CASSLDGELYEQYF
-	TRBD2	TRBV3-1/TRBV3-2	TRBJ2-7	TGTGCCAGCAGCCAGCGGGAGCGTTCCTACGAGCAGTACTTC	CASSQRERSYEQYF
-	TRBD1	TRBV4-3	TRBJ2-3	TGCGCCAGCAGCCAAGAAACAGGGGCCACAGATACGCAGTATTTT	CASSQETGATDTQYF
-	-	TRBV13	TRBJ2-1	TGTGCCAGCAGCTTACGGGTGTCCTACAATGAGCAGTTCTTC	CASSLRVSYNEQFF
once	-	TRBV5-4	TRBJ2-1	TGTGCCAGCAGCCTTATCAGTGGCAATGAGCAGTTCTTC	CASSLISGNEQFF
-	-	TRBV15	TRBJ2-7	TGTGCCACCAGCAGAGATCAGGGCCCCTACGAGCAGTACTTC	CATSRDQGPYEQYF
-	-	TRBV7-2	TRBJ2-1	TGTGCCAGCAGCATCTATGGCAGGGTAGGGGAGCAGTTCTTC	CASSIYGRVGEQFF
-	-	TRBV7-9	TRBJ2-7	TGTGCCAGCGGCCTTGGGCAGCTACTTTACGAGCAGTACTTC	CASGLGQLLYEQYF
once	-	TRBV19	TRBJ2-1	TGTGCCAGTAGTGACAGAAACAGGGGGAGGGACGGATCGCAGTTCTTC	CASSDRNRGRDGSQFF
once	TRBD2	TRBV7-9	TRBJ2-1	TGTGCCAGCAGCCCGGTAGCGGGGAGCTCCTACAATGAGCAGTTCTTC	CASSPVAGSSYNEQFF
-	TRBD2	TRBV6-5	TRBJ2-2	TGTGCCAGCAGCTTAGGACTAGCCGGCACCGGGGAGCTGTTTTTT	CASSLGLAGTGELFF
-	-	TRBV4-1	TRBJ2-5	TGCGCCAGCAGCCAAGACGAGGGCCTCCCCGAGACCCAGTACTTC	CASSQDEGLPETQYF
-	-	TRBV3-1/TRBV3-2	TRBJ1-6	TGTGCCAGCAGGAGGGGGGCGGGGGCCCTCCACTTT	CASRRGAGALHF
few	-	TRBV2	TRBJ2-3	TGTGCCATCGAGGGCAACACAGATACGCAGTATTTT	CAIEGNTDTQYF
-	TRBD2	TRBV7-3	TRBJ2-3	TGTGCCAGCAGCTTAACCCCCAAGACTAGCGGGGGGGAGGAGGCGCAGTATTTT	CASSLTPKTSGGEEAQYF